This TCR beta chain was identified during a study of blood T cell repertoires in COVID-19. Study-wide context: Sample material is recorded as cDNA or gDNA derived from T cells, B-cell-depleted T cells, or PBMCs.

The length of the CDR3 is 14 residues. CDR1 is SGDLS and CDR2 is YYNGEE in the germline V gene. Between the trimmed V and J ends, which lost 3 bases and 6 bases, there was a span of 15 bases. Original analysis: Reference gene primer amplification yielded estimated nucleated cell counts. This table comes from immunoSEQ multiplex PCR, and its TCRdb copy is limited to in-frame clones, with some not included. Clone size and V and J calls were adopted from that table, with D and trimming inferred from the DNA. This table holds under 250,000 clones, 83% found once. V and J are TRBV9 and TRBJ1-1, with D maybe TRBD1 (5 bases). The sequence derives from a woman aged 40 to 50 with active or convalescent COVID-19. The sequenced sample was peripheral blood. CDR3 sequence: CASSAPFSGAEAFF. CDR3 DNA sequence: TGTGCCAGCAGCGCCCCCTTCTCGGGGGCTGAAGCTTTCTTT.